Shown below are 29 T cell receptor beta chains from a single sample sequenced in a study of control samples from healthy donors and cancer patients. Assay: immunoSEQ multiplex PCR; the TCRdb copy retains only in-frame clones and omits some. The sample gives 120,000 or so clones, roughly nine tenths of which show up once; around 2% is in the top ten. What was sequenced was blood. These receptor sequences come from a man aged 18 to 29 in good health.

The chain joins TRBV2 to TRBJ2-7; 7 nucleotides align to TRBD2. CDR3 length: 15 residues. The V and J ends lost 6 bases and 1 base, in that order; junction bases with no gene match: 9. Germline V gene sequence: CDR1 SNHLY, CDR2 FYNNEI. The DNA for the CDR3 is TGTGCCAGCAGCGCCCCGACTAGCCCTTCCTACGAGCAGTACTTC. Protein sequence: CASSAPTSPSYEQYF.

CDR3 coding DNA: TGTGCCAGCAGCGAAAGAACTAGCGGTTACTACAATGAGCAGTTCTTC. This encodes CASSERTSGYYNEQFF. The genes are TRBV9 and TRBJ2-1; 8 bases fit TRBD2. CDR1 is SGDLS, CDR2 YYNGEE, per germline. The CDR3 is made up of 16 amino acids. With V trimmed by 3 bases and J by 3 bases, 8 bases remained unmatched. Variable domain in full (rest from reference TRBV9 and TRBJ2-1): DSGVTQTPKHLITATGQRVTLRCSPRSGDLSVYWYQQSLDQGLQFLIQYYNGEERAKGNILERFSAQQFPDLHSELNLSSLELGDSALYFCASSERTSGYYNEQFFGPGTRLTVL.

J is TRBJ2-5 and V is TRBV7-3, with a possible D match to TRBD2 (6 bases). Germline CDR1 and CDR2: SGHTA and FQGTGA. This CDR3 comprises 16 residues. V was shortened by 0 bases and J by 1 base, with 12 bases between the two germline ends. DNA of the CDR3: TGTGCCAGCAGCTTAACTGGTAGCGGAATCCAAGAGACCCAGTACTTC. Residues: CASSLTGSGIQETQYF.

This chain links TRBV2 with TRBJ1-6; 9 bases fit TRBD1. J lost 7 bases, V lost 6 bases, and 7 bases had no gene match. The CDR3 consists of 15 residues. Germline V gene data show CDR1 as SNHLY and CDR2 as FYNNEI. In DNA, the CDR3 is TGTGCCAGCAGCCTGGGACAGGGCGCAAATTCACCCCTCCACTTT. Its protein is CASSLGQGANSPLHF.

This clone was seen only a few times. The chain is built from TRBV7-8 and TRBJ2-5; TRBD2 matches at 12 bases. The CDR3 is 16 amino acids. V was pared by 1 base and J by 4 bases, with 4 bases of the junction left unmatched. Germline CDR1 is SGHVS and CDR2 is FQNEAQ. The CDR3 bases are TGTGCCAGCAGCTTAGAAAGGACTAGCGGGATAGAGACCCAGTACTTC. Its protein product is CASSLERTSGIETQYF.

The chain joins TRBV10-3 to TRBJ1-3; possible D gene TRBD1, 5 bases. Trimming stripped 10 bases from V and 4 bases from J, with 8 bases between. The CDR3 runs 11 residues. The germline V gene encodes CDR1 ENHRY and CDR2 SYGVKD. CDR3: CATGTGNTIYF. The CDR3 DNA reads TGTGCCACAGGGACGGGAAACACCATATATTTT.

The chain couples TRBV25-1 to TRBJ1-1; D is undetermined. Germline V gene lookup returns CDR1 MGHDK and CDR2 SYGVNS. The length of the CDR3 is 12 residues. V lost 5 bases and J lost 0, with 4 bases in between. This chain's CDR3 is CASSKVNTEAFF. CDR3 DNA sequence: TGTGCCAGCAGTAAAGTGAACACTGAAGCTTTCTTT.

In DNA form, the CDR3 reads TGTGCCAGCAGCTCGGGGACAGTTAGCAATCAGCCCCAGCATTTT. Translation: CASSSGTVSNQPQHF. The rearrangement links TRBV7-2 to TRBJ1-5; 7 bases match TRBD1. CDR1 and CDR2 from the germline V gene are SGHTA and FQGNSA. The CDR3 runs 15 residues. Losses at the gene ends were 4 bases for V and 0 bases for J; bases not matched to a gene: 3.

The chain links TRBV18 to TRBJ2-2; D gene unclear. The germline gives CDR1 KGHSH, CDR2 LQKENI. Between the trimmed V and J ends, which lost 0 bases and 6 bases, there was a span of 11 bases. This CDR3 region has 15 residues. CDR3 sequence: CASSPPVGPPGELFF. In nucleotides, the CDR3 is TGTGCCAGCTCACCACCAGTAGGCCCACCCGGGGAGCTGTTTTTT.

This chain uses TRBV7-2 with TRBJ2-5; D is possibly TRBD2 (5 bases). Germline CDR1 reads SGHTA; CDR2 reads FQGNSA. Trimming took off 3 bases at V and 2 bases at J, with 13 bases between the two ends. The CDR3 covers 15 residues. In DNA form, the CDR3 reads TGTGCCAGCAGCTTCAACCCCGGAGGACAAGAGACCCAGTACTTC. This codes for CASSFNPGGQETQYF.

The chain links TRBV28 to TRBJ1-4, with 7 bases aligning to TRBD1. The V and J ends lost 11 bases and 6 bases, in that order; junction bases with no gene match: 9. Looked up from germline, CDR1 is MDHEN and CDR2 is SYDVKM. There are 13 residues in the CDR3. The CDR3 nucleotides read TGTGCCGCTGGGGACAGCCTGTATGAAAAACTGTTTTTT. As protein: CAAGDSLYEKLFF.

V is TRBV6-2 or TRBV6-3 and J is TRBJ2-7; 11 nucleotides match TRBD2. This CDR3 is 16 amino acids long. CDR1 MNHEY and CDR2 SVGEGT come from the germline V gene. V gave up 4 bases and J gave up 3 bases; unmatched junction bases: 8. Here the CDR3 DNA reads TGTGCCAGCAGTTTCGCCGGACTAGCGGGCCTCTACGAGCAGTACTTC. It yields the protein CASSFAGLAGLYEQYF.

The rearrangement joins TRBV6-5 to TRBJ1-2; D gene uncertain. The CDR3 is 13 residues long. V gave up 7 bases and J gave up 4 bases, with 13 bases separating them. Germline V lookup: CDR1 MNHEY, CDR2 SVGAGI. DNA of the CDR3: TGTGCCAGCACTTCGACGGACTCCTATGGCTACACCTTC. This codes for CASTSTDSYGYTF.

Written as DNA, the CDR3 is TGTGCCAGCAGTTTTGGGGGGCCAGAGACCCAGTACTTC. It encodes CASSFGGPETQYF. The chain employs TRBV12-3 or TRBV12-4 and TRBJ2-5; TRBD1 or TRBD2 may be the D gene (6 bases each). Trimming left V 3 bases short and J 4 bases short, with 9 bases between. This CDR3 region has 13 residues.

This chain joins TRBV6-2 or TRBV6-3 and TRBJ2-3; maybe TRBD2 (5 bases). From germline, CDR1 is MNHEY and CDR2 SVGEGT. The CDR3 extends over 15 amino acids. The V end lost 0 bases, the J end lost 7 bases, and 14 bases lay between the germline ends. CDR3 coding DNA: TGTGCCAGCAGTTACTCAACTAGTAGTCAGTATACGCAGTATTTT. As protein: CASSYSTSSQYTQYF.

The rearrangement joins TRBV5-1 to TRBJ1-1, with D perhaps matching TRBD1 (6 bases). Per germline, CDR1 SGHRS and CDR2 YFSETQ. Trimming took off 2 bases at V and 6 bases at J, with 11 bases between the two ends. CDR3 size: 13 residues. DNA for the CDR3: TGCGCCAGCAGCTTTGAGGGGGTCCCTGAAGCTTTCTTT. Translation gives CASSFEGVPEAFF.

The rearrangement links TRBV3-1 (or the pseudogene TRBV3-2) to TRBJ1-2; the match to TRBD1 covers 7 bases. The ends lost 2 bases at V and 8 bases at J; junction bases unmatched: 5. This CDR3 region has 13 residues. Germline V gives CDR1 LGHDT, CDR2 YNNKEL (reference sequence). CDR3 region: CASSQLGGAGYTF. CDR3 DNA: TGTGCCAGCAGCCAATTAGGGGGCGCGGGCTACACCTTC.

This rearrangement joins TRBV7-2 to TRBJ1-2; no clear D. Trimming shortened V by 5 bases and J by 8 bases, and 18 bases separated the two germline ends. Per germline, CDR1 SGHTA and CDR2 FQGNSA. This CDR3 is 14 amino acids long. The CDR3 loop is CASSLATSSGGYTF. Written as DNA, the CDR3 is TGTGCCAGCAGCCTCGCTACCAGTAGCGGGGGCTACACCTTC.

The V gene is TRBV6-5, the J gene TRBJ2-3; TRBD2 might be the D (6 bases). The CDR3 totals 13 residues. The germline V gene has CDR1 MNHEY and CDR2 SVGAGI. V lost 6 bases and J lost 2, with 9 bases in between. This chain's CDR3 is CASRAGITDTQYF. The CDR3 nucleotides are TGTGCCAGCAGGGCGGGAATCACAGATACGCAGTATTTT.

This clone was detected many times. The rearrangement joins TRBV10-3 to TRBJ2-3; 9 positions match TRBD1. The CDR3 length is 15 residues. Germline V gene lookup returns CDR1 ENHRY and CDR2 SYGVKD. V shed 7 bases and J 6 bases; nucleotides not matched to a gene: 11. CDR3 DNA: TGTGCCATCACCTCTCCACAGGGGGCAGGGGATACGCAGTATTTT. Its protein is CAITSPQGAGDTQYF.

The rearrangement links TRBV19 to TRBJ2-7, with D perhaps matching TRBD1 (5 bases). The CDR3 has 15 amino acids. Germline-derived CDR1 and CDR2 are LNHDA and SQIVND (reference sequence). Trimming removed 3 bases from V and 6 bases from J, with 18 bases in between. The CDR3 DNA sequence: TGTGCCAGTAGTATGCGAACAGGTTTCGGTCGCGAGCAGTACTTC. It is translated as CASSMRTGFGREQYF.

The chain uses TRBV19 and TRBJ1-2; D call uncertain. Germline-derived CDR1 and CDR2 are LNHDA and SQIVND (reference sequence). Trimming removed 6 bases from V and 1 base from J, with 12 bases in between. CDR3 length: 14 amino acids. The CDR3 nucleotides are TGTGCCAGTAGCATCCGGACGGGTAACTATGGCTACACCTTC. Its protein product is CASSIRTGNYGYTF.

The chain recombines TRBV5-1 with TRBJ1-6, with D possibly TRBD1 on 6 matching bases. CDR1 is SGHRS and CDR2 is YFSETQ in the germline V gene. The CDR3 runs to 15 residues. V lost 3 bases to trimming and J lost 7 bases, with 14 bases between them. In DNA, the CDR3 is TGCGCCAGCAGCTGGTCTCAGGGGAAGAATTCACCCCTCCACTTT. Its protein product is CASSWSQGKNSPLHF.

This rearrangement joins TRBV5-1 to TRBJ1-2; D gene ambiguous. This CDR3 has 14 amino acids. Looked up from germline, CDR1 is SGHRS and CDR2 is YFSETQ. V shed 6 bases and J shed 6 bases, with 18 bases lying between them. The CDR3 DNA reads TGCGCCAGCAATCACGCATCAGCTGGCGATGGCTACACCTTC. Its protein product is CASNHASAGDGYTF.

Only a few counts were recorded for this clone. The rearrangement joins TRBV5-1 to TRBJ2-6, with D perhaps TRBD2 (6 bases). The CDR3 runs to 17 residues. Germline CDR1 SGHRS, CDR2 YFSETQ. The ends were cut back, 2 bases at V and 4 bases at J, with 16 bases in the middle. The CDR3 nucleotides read TGCGCCAGCAGCTTCTTCCGGGACTCGGGCGGGGCCAACGTCCTGACTTTC. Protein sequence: CASSFFRDSGGANVLTF.

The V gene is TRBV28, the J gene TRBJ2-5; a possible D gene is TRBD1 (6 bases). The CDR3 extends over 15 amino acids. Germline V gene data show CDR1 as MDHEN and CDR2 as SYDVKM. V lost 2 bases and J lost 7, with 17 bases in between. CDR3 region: CASSLRQGLMWTQYF. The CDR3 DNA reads TGTGCCAGCAGTTTAAGGCAGGGGTTGATGTGGACCCAGTACTTC.

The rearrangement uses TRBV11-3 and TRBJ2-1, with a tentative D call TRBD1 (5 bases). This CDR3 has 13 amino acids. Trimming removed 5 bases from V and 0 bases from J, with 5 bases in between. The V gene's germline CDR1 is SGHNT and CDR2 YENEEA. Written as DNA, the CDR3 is TGTGCCAGCAGCGGGGCCTCCTACAATGAGCAGTTCTTC. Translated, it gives CASSGASYNEQFF.

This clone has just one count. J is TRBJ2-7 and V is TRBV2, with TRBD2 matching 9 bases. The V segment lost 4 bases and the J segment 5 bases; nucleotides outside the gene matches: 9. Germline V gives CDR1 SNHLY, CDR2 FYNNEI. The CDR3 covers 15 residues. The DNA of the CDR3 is TGTGCCAGCAGTGTCGAGCGGGGGGACGCGAACGAGCAGTACTTC. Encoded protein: CASSVERGDANEQYF.

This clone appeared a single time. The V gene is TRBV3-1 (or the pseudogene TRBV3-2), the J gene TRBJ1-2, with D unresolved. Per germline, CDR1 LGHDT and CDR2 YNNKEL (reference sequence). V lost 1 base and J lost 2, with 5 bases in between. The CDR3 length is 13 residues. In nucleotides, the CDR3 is TGTGCCAGCAGCCAAGCGCTGAACTATGGCTACACCTTC. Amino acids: CASSQALNYGYTF.